A selection of T cell receptor beta chains follows, all from one sample in a study of cytomegalovirus exposure and HLA in healthy donors. Measured with immunoSEQ multiplex PCR; TCRdb has only the in-frame clones, and not every one. The sample carries about 170,000 clones, 75% to 80% recorded once. The sample taken for sequencing was PBMCs. The receptors originated from a woman aged 50 to 60 in good health and CMV-seropositive. The CDR3 runs from the conserved cysteine through the conserved F or W. The D gene is left open where the match is weak. Clone size, where shown, is once, few, many, or a class for clones that have expanded.

cdr3_length,j_call,clone_size,v_call,d_call,cdr3_aa,cdr3_nt
14,TRBJ2-2,.,TRBV28,TRBD2,CASSSGGNTGELFF,TGTGCCAGCAGTTCGGGGGGGAACACCGGGGAGCTGTTTTTT
15,TRBJ2-7,.,TRBV5-1,.,CASSLVVGGQYEQYF,TGCGCCAGCAGCTTGGTGGTAGGGGGTCAATACGAGCAGTACTTC
13,TRBJ2-7,.,TRBV7-8,TRBD1,CASSLQDRVEQYF,TGTGCCAGCAGCTTACAAGACAGGGTCGAGCAGTACTTC
14,TRBJ1-2,.,TRBV11-2,.,CASSLARTAGGYTF,TGTGCCAGCAGCTTAGCGCGGACAGCAGGTGGCTACACCTTC
17,TRBJ2-2,.,TRBV4-1,TRBD2,CASSQALRGGRTGELFF,TGCGCCAGCAGCCAAGCTTTGCGGGGGGGCCGTACCGGGGAGCTGTTTTTT
16,TRBJ1-2,few,TRBV7-9,.,CASSLGRRQTNYGYTF,TGTGCCAGCAGCTTAGGTCGTCGACAGACTAACTATGGCTACACCTTC
14,TRBJ1-1,few,TRBV25-1,.,CASSEVGGTTEAFF,TGTGCCAGCAGTGAGGTTGGAGGTACCACTGAAGCTTTCTTT
14,TRBJ1-1,.,TRBV2,.,CASSRGLLNTEAFF,TGTGCCAGCAGTAGGGGCCTTCTGAACACTGAAGCTTTCTTT
14,TRBJ1-6,.,TRBV6-1,TRBD1,CASSLRGPGSPLHF,TGTGCCAGCAGTCTCAGGGGGCCCGGTTCACCCCTCCACTTT
15,TRBJ2-4,.,TRBV19,.,CASSNSGLAKNIQYF,TGTGCCAGTAGTAATTCAGGATTAGCCAAAAACATTCAGTACTTC
14,TRBJ1-2,.,TRBV2,.,CASSEGHINYGYTF,TGTGCCAGCAGTGAAGGACACATCAACTATGGCTACACCTTC
13,TRBJ1-1,once,TRBV19,TRBD1,CASSKYRGGEAFF,TGTGCCAGTAGTAAATACAGGGGAGGTGAAGCTTTCTTT
17,TRBJ2-7,.,TRBV4-1,.,CASSQEAGASRPYEQYF,TGCGCCAGCAGCCAAGAAGCAGGGGCCAGTCGCCCCTACGAGCAGTACTTC
13,TRBJ2-7,.,TRBV6-1,TRBD1,CASRVTGGFEQYF,TGTGCCAGCAGAGTGACAGGGGGCTTCGAGCAGTACTTC
15,TRBJ1-3,.,TRBV2,.,CASSEGRVFGNTIYF,TGTGCCAGCAGTGAGGGCAGGGTCTTCGGAAACACCATATATTTT
16,TRBJ2-6,.,TRBV7-6,.,CASSLAGGSGANVLTF,TGTGCCAGCAGCTTAGCGGGGGGATCTGGGGCCAACGTCCTGACTTTC
14,TRBJ1-2,.,TRBV5-1,TRBD1,CASSADRVSYGYTF,TGCGCCAGCAGCGCGGACAGGGTCAGCTATGGCTACACCTTC
18,TRBJ2-1,.,TRBV7-2,TRBD1,CASSLTSEFRTGTNEQFF,TGTGCCAGCAGCTTAACCTCCGAGTTCCGGACAGGGACCAATGAGCAGTTCTTC
14,TRBJ2-3,once,TRBV9,.,CASSVAGNTDTQYF,TGTGCCAGCAGCGTAGCGGGGAACACAGATACGCAGTATTTT
17,TRBJ1-1,once,TRBV9,.,CASSAKRGGDVNTEAFF,TGTGCCAGCAGCGCCAAGAGGGGGGGGGACGTGAACACTGAAGCTTTCTTT
15,TRBJ1-5,.,TRBV6-5,.,CASSFGSGSNQPQHF,TGTGCCAGCAGTTTCGGGTCGGGGAGCAATCAGCCCCAGCATTTT
14,TRBJ2-5,.,TRBV6-6,.,CASSYATREETQYF,TGTGCCAGCAGTTACGCTACCAGGGAAGAGACCCAGTACTTC
13,TRBJ2-3,.,TRBV6-5,TRBD1,CASRPHLGGARYF,TGTGCCAGCAGACCTCATCTAGGGGGCGCAAGGTATTTT
14,TRBJ1-1,.,TRBV19,.,CASSMGGLSTEAFF,TGTGCCAGTAGTATGGGGGGGTTGTCCACTGAAGCTTTCTTT
13,TRBJ2-5,.,TRBV27,.,CASSLSPLETQYF,TGTGCCAGCAGTTTATCCCCCCTAGAGACCCAGTACTTC
16,TRBJ1-2,.,TRBV2,TRBD1,CASSPNYDRGIYGYTF,TGTGCCAGCAGTCCGAATTATGACAGGGGGATCTATGGCTACACCTTC
13,TRBJ2-6,few,TRBV2,.,CASHSTGANVLTF,TGTGCCAGCCACTCGACTGGGGCCAACGTCCTGACTTTC
15,TRBJ1-5,few,TRBV19,.,CASSIVYSNNQPQHF,TGTGCCAGTAGTATAGTTTACAGTAACAATCAGCCCCAGCATTTT
15,TRBJ2-6,.,TRBV27,.,CASSFTGSGANVLTF,TGTGCCAGCAGTTTCACAGGTTCTGGGGCCAACGTCCTGACTTTC
15,TRBJ2-1,.,TRBV19,.,CASSARLDSYNEQFF,TGTGCCAGTAGCGCCCGACTAGATTCTTACAATGAGCAGTTCTTC
13,TRBJ1-2,.,TRBV5-6,.,CASSLERGHGYTF,TGTGCCAGCAGCTTGGAGCGAGGGCATGGCTACACCTTC
16,TRBJ1-2,.,TRBV19,TRBD1,CASSLSGTGLGYGYTF,TGTGCCAGTAGCCTTTCCGGGACAGGGCTGGGCTATGGCTACACCTTC
16,TRBJ2-7,few,TRBV7-2,.,CASSLAGGTSSYEQYF,TGTGCCAGCAGCTTAGCAGGGGGTACTAGCTCCTACGAGCAGTACTTC
14,TRBJ2-6,.,TRBV7-9,.,CASSPRSGANVLTF,TGTGCCAGCAGCCCGAGGTCTGGGGCCAACGTCCTGACTTTC
15,TRBJ2-7,.,TRBV27,TRBD1,CASRPWTGESYEQYF,TGTGCCAGCCGCCCCTGGACAGGAGAAAGCTACGAGCAGTACTTC
15,TRBJ1-3,.,TRBV7-2,.,CASSLVSGTGNTIYF,TGTGCCAGCAGCTTAGTCTCAGGGACTGGAAACACCATATATTTT
18,TRBJ2-5,once,TRBV28,TRBD2,CASQVASGGPLSQETQYF,TGTGCCAGCCAAGTCGCTAGCGGGGGGCCCTTATCCCAAGAGACCCAGTACTTC
16,TRBJ2-5,.,TRBV7-2,TRBD1,CASSGVQGALRETQYF,TGTGCCAGCAGCGGGGTACAGGGGGCGTTGAGGGAGACCCAGTACTTC
15,TRBJ2-7,once,TRBV7-9,TRBD2,CASRKTSGSSYEQYF,TGTGCCAGCAGGAAGACTAGCGGTAGCTCCTACGAGCAGTACTTC
17,TRBJ2-7,.,TRBV4-3,TRBD1,CASSQDKGMAGGPEQYF,TGCGCCAGCAGCCAAGATAAGGGTATGGCAGGGGGCCCCGAGCAGTACTTC
13,TRBJ2-7,.,TRBV5-1,.,CASSQDSSYEQYF,TGCGCCAGCAGTCAGGACAGCTCCTACGAGCAGTACTTC
13,TRBJ2-3,few,TRBV6-4,.,CASGAGHTDTQYF,TGTGCCAGCGGAGCGGGTCACACAGATACGCAGTATTTT
15,TRBJ1-2,.,TRBV15,.,CATREGHSSYYGYTF,TGTGCCACCAGAGAAGGACACTCCTCCTACTATGGCTACACCTTC
16,TRBJ2-1,.,TRBV4-2,.,CASSQEPGLNNERQFF,TGTGCCAGCAGCCAAGAACCAGGGTTAAACAATGAGCGGCAGTTCTTC
16,TRBJ2-5,.,TRBV28,TRBD2,CASSLYLAGEGETQYF,TGTGCCAGCAGTTTATATCTAGCGGGGGAGGGAGAGACCCAGTACTTC
16,TRBJ2-7,few,TRBV5-4,TRBD1,CASSLGAGQGRYEQYF,TGTGCCAGCAGCTTGGGCGCGGGACAGGGCCGCTACGAGCAGTACTTC
14,TRBJ1-1,.,TRBV9,TRBD1,CASSKQGAGTEAFF,TGTGCCAGCAGCAAACAGGGGGCAGGGACTGAAGCTTTCTTT
15,TRBJ1-1,once,TRBV5-1,.,CASNEGGGLNTEAFF,TGCGCCAGCAACGAAGGCGGCGGGTTGAACACTGAAGCTTTCTTT
15,TRBJ2-3,.,TRBV5-6,TRBD1,CASSSRDRGEYTQYF,TGTGCCAGCAGCTCACGGGACAGGGGTGAATATACGCAGTATTTT
15,TRBJ1-3,.,TRBV9,.,CASSVDGNSGNTIYF,TGTGCCAGCAGCGTAGATGGCAACTCTGGAAACACCATATATTTT